This T cell receptor beta chain appears in the sequencing data of a study of blood T cell repertoires in COVID-19. Study as a whole: Italy, Spain and the United States were the sources of the convalescent and acute COVID-19 samples. Nucleic acid was either cDNA or gDNA, and it came from T cells, B-cell-depleted T cells, or PBMCs.

In the original processing: Amplification of reference gene primers provided the estimated nucleated cell counts. Only in-frame clones appear in the TCRdb table, and some are missing; sequencing was by immunoSEQ multiplex PCR. V and J calls and clone size follow that table, whereas D and trimming were derived from the DNA. The table lists approximately 140,000 clones, approximately 84% of them singletons. Trimming removed 3 bases from V and 4 bases from J, with 26 bases in between. CDR3 size: 20 residues. Germline lookup yields CDR1 KGHDR and CDR2 SFDVKD. The rearrangement uses TRBV24-1 and TRBJ2-2; TRBD2 might be the D (7 bases). The clonotype originates from a human donor in a cohort sampled during active COVID-19. What was sequenced was peripheral blood. CDR3 region: CATSDVSTHRGAVGTGELFF. CDR3 DNA sequence: TGTGCCACCAGTGATGTCTCGACTCATCGGGGGGCCGTGGGCACCGGGGAGCTGTTTTTT.